What follows are 7 T cell receptor beta chains derived from one specimen sequenced in a study of beta chain features in type 1 diabetes. For these TCRs, the target antigens are not known. Isolated RNA was reverse transcribed in full, so expressed TCRB transcripts were sequenced. Libraries were prepared by immunoSEQ multiplex PCR; TCRdb keeps only in-frame clonotypes and omits some of them. The sample carries 250,000 to 300,000 clones, more than 13% recorded once. Study results and caveats: The study found moderately but significantly shorter TCRB CDR3s in all four CD4+ subsets of Type 1 diabetes patients.

The sample consisted of naive CD4+ T cells from blood. These receptors came from a young man with type 1 diabetes.

This chain connects TRBV7-9 to TRBJ2-2; D remains unclear. The CDR3 loop spans 14 amino acids. Trimming pared 2 bases from V and 1 base from J, leaving 5 bases between. Germline CDR1 is SEHNR and CDR2 is FQNEAQ (reference sequence). This CDR3 is CASSLSQNTGELFF. CDR3 nucleotide sequence: TGTGCCAGCAGCTTATCACAGAACACCGGGGAGCTGTTTTTT.

The chain uses TRBV28 and TRBJ2-7, with 10 bases fitting TRBD1. Germline V gene data show CDR1 as MDHEN and CDR2 as SYDVKM. V shed 6 bases and J 5 bases; nucleotides not matched to a gene: 10. The CDR3 is 15 amino acids. The CDR3 DNA reads TGTGCCAGCAGAAGTACGGGACAGGGGATAAACGAGCAGTACTTC. This sequence encodes CASRSTGQGINEQYF. Full variable domain (outside the CDR3, taken from reference TRBV28 and TRBJ2-7): DVKVTQSSRYLVKRTGEKVFLECVQDMDHENMFWYRQDPGLGLRLIYFSYDVKMKEKGDIPEGYSVSREKKERFSLILESASTNQTSMYLCASRSTGQGINEQYFGPGTRLTVT.

The chain combines TRBV6-4 with TRBJ2-3, with D tentatively TRBD1 (5 bases). CDR3 size: 14 residues. Per germline, CDR1 MRHNA and CDR2 SNTAGT. Deletions cut 3 bases from V and 0 bases from J, with 7 bases between. CDR3 nucleotides: TGTGCCAGCAGTGAAGGGGCTAGCACAGATACGCAGTATTTT. Amino acid sequence: CASSEGASTDTQYF.

This clone was picked up a small number of times. The J gene is TRBJ2-5, the V gene TRBV27, with D perhaps matching TRBD2 (8 bases). The V end lost 4 bases, the J end lost 5 bases, and 23 bases lay between the germline ends. The CDR3 consists of 17 residues. CDR1 and CDR2 (germline): MNHEY, SMNVEV (reference sequence). The CDR3 spells CASSSTNREGASETQYF. The CDR3 DNA is TGTGCCAGCAGTTCTACGAACCGGGAGGGGGCAAGTGAGACCCAGTACTTC.

This clone was seen a few times. The V call is TRBV6-5, the J call TRBJ2-1, with D perhaps TRBD1 (7 bases). Per germline, CDR1 MNHEY and CDR2 SVGAGI. V was clipped by 7 bases and J by 5 bases, with 15 bases between them. The CDR3 spans 14 residues. This CDR3 is CASTDREAHNEQFF. The CDR3 region has the DNA TGTGCCAGCACCGACAGGGAGGCCCACAATGAGCAGTTCTTC.

The chain couples TRBV27 to TRBJ2-7, with D hard to call. CDR3 length: 14 residues. V was shortened by 3 bases and J by 3 bases, with 12 bases between the two germline ends. Germline V gene lookup returns CDR1 MNHEY and CDR2 SMNVEV (reference sequence). The CDR3 sequence: CASSFRRMHYEQYF. CDR3 nucleotides: TGTGCCAGCAGTTTTCGGCGGATGCACTACGAGCAGTACTTC.

This sequence joins TRBV2 and TRBJ1-1, with D unresolved. The CDR3 is 13 residues long. CDR1 is SNHLY and CDR2 is FYNNEI in the germline V gene. Trimming cost V 10 bases and J 1 base, with 13 bases left between them. The DNA for the CDR3 is TGTGCCACCTGGACCCGGGGGAACACTGAAGCTTTCTTT. This gives the protein CATWTRGNTEAFF.